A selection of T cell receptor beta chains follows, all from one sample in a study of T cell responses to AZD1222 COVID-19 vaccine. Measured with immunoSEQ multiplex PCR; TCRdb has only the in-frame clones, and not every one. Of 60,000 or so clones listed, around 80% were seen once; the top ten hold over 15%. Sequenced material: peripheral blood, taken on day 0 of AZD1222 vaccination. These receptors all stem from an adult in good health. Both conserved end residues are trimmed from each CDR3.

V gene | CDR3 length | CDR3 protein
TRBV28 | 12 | ASSFKDRYYEQY
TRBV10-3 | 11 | AIRSGGDYEQY
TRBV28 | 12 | ASSLPIMNTEAF
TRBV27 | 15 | ASRQGGRYRSGNTIY
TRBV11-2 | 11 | ASSPWTGDEAF
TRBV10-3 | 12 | AISEKEENTEAF
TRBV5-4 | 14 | ASSLGGQAGNQPQH
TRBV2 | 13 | ASSLLAGGPYEQY
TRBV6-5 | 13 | ASSYGRGPQETQY
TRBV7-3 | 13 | ASSLYTLSNYGYT
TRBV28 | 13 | ASSLSERSTDTQY
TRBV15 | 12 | ATSRGAGPYGYT
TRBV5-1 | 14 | ASSSYHTRGNNEQF
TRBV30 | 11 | AGRQGWQETQY
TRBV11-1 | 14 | ASSTGLAELTDTQY
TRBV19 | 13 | ASSRKDRNTGELF
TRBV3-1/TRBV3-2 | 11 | ASSQNSPAALH
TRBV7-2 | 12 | ASSLAGQFYGYT
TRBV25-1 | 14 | ASSEGFGTLNQPQH
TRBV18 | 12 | ASSPGQGIYEQY
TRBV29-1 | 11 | SVDDRGAYGYT
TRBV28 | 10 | ASSFSTGEAF
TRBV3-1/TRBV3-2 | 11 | ASSRGGTGELF
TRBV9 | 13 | ASSVGGLVTNEQF
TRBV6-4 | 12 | ASSEQGGTDTQY
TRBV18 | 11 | ASSPSANTEAF
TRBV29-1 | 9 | SVRQGNGYT
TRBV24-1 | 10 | ATSETYNEQF